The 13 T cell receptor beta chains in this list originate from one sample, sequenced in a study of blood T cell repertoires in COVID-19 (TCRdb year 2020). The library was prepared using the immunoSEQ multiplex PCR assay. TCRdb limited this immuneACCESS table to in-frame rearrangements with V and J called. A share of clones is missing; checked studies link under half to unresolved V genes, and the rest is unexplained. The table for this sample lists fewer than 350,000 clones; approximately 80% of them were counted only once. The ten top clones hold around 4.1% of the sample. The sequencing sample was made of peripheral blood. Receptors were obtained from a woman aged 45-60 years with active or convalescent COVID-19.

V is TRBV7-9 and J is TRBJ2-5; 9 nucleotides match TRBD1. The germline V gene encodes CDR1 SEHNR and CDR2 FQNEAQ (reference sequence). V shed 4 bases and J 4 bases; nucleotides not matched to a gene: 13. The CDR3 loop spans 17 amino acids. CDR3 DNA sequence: TGTGCCAGCAGCTCCGGGACAGGGAGATTCGTCACAGAGACCCAGTACTTC. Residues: CASSSGTGRFVTETQYF. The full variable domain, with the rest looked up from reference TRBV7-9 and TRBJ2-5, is DTGVSQNPRHKITKRGQNVTFRCDPISEHNRLYWYRQTLGQGPEFLTYFQNEAQLEKSRLLSDRFSAERPKGSFSTLEIQRTEQGDSAMYLCASSSGTGRFVTETQYFGPGTRLLVL.

Here the CDR3 DNA reads TGTGCCAGCAGCTTAGCGCCAGGTTACCAAGAGACCCAGTACTTC. Translating gives CASSLAPGYQETQYF. The gene calls are TRBV7-6 and TRBJ2-5; D uncertain. Germline loops: CDR1 SGHVS, CDR2 FNYEAQ. Trimming pared 0 bases from V and 0 bases from J, leaving 8 bases between. CDR3 length equals 15 residues.

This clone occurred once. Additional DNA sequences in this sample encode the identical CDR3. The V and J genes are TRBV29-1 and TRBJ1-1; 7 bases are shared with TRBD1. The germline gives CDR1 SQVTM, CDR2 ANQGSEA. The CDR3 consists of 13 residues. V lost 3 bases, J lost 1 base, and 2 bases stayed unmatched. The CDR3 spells CSVDRGRNTEAFF. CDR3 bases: TGCAGCGTTGACAGGGGGAGGAACACTGAAGCTTTCTTT.

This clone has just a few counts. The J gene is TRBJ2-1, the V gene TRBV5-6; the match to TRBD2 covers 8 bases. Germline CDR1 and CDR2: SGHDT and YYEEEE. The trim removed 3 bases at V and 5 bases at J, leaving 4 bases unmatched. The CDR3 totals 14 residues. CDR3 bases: TGTGCCAGCAGCTCGCTAGCGGGTGACAATGAGCAGTTCTTC. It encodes CASSSLAGDNEQFF.

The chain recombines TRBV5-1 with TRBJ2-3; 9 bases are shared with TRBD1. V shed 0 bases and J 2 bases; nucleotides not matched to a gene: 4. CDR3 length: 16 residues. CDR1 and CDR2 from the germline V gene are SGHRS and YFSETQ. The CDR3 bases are TGCGCCAGCAGCTTGGGAGGGACAGGGATCACAGATACGCAGTATTTT. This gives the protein CASSLGGTGITDTQYF.

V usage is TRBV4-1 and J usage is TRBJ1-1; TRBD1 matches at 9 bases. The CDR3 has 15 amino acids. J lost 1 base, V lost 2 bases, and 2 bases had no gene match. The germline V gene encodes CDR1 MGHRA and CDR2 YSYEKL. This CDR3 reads CASSQKDRGNTEAFF. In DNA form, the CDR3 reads TGCGCCAGCAGCCAAAAGGACAGGGGGAACACTGAAGCTTTCTTT.

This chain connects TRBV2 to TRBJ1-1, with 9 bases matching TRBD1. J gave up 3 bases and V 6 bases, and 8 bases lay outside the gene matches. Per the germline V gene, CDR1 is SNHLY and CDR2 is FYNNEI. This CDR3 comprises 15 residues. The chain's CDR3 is CASRRTGAGDTEAFF. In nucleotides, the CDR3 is TGTGCCAGCAGGAGGACAGGGGCTGGGGACACTGAAGCTTTCTTT.

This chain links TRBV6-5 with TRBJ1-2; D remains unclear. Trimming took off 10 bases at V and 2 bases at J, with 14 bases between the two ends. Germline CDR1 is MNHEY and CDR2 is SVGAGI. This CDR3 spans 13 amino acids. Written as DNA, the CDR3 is TGTGCCACCTCCGTTGCGGGGAACTATGGCTACACCTTC. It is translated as CATSVAGNYGYTF.

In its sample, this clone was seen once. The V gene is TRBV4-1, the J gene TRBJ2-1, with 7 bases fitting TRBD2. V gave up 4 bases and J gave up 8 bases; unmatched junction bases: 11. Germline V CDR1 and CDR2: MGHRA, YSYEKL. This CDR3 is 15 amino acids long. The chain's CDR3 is CASSLGRVGGDEQFF. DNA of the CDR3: TGCGCCAGCAGCCTTGGACGGGTTGGGGGGGATGAGCAGTTCTTC.

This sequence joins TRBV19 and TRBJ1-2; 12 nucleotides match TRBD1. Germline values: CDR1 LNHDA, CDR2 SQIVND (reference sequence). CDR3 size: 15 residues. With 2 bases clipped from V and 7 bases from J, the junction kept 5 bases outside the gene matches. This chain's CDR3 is CASSILGQGALGYTF. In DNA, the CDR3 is TGTGCCAGTAGTATATTGGGACAGGGGGCGCTTGGCTACACCTTC. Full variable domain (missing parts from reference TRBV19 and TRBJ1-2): DGGITQSPKYLFRKEGQNVTLSCEQNLNHDAMYWYRQDPGQGLRLIYYSQIVNDFQKGDIAEGYSVSREKKESFPLTVTSAQKNPTAFYLCASSILGQGALGYTFGSGTRLTVV.

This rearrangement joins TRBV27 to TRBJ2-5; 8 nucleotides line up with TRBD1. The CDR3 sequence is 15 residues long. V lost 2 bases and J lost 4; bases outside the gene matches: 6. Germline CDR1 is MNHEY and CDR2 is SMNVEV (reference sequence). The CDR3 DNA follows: TGTGCCAGCAGTTTAGGGACAGGCCCAGGAGAGACCCAGTACTTC. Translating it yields CASSLGTGPGETQYF.

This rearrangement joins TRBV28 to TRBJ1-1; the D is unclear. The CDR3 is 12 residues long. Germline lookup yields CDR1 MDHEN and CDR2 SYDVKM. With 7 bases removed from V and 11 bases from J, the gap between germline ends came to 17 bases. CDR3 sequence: CASTLFSGVAFF. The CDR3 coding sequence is TGTGCCAGCACCCTGTTCTCCGGGGTTGCTTTCTTT.

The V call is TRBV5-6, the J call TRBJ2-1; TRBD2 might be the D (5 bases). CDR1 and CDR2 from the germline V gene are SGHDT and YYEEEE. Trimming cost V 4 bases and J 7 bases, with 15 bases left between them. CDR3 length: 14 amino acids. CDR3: CASSILGRGNEQFF. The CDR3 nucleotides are TGTGCCAGCAGCATACTAGGGAGAGGGAATGAGCAGTTCTTC.